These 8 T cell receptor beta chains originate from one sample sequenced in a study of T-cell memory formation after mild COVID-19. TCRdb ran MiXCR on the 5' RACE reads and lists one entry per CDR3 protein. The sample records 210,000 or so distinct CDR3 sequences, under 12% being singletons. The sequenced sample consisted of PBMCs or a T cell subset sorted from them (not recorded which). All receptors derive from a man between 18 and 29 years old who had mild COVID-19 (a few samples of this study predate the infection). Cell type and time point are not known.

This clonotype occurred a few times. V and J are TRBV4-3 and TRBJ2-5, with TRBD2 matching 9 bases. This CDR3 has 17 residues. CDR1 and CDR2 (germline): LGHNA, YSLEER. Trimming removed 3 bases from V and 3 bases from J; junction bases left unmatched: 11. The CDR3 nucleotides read TGCGCCAGCAGCCAGTTCCTTCGGACTAGCGCTAAAGAGACCCAGTACTTC. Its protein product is CASSQFLRTSAKETQYF.

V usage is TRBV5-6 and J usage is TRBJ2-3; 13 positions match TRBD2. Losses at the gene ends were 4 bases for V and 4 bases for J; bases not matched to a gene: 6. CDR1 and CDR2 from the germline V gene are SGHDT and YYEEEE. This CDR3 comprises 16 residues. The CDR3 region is CASSQQGLAGADTQYF. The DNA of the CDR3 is TGTGCCAGCAGCCAACAAGGACTAGCGGGGGCAGATACGCAGTATTTT.

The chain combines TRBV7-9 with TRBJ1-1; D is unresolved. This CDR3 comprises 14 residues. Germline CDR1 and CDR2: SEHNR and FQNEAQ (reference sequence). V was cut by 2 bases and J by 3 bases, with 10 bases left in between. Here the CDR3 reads CASSLYQEDTEAFF. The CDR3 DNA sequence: TGTGCCAGCAGCTTATATCAGGAGGACACTGAAGCTTTCTTT.

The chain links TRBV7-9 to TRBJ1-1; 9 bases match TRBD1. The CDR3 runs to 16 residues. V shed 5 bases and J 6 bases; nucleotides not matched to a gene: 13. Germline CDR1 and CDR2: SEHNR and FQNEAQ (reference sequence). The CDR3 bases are TGTGCCAGCAGCCGTGGGACAGGGCTCGACAGCGCTGAAGCTTTCTTT. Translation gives CASSRGTGLDSAEAFF.

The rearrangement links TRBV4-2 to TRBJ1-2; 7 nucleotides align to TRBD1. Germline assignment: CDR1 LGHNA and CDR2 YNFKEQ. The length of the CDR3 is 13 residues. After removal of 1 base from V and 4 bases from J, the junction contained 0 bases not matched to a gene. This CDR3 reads CASSQGDSYGYTF. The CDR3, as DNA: TGTGCCAGCAGCCAAGGGGACAGCTATGGCTACACCTTC.

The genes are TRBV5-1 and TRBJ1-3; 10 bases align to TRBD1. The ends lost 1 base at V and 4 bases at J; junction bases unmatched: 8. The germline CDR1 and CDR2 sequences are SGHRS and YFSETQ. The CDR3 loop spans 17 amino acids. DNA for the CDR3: TGCGCCAGCAGCTTGATGGGACAGGGGAACGTGGGAAACACCATATATTTT. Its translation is CASSLMGQGNVGNTIYF.

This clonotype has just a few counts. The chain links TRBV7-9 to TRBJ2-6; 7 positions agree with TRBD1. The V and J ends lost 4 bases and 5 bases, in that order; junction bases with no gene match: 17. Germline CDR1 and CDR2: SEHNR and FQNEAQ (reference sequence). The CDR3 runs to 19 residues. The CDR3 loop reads CASSSGDRAYLNRANVLTF. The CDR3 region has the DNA TGTGCCAGCAGCTCCGGCGACAGGGCCTACTTAAATAGGGCCAACGTCCTGACTTTC.

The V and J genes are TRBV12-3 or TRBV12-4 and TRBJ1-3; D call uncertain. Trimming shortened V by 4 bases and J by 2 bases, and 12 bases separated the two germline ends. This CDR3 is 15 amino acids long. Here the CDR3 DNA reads TGTGCCAGCAGTTCCCCCGGCCTGGCTGGAAACACCATATATTTT. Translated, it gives CASSSPGLAGNTIYF.